A single sample is the source of the 7 T cell receptor beta chains below, sequenced in a study of T-cell reconstitution after alpha-beta-depleted transplantation in children. This sample's TCRbeta library carried unique molecular identifier barcodes. TCRdb independently ran MiXCR on the PCR reads; one entry per CDR3 protein. The data contain almost 500,000 distinct CDR3 sequences, about 11% of them singletons. The sequencing used PBMCs, collected before TCRalphabeta/CD19-depleted stem cell transplant. The receptors come from a child aged 2 to 9 with inherited bone marrow failure, due to receive a stem cell transplant.

Many counts were recorded for this clonotype. The V gene is TRBV7-9, the J gene TRBJ2-3, with 10 bases lining up with TRBD2. Germline assignment: CDR1 SEHNR and CDR2 FQNEAQ (reference sequence). The CDR3 consists of 15 residues. V shed 5 bases and J 2 bases; nucleotides not matched to a gene: 4. The CDR3 protein is CASSRTSGYTDTQYF. CDR3 nucleotides: TGTGCCAGCAGCCGGACTAGCGGCTACACAGATACGCAGTATTTT.

In its sample, this clonotype was seen a few times. The rearrangement joins TRBV20-1 to TRBJ2-6, with 12 nucleotides matching TRBD1. V was pared by 4 bases and J by 4 bases, with 14 bases of the junction left unmatched. Germline V gene data show CDR1 as DFQATT and CDR2 as SNEGSKA (reference sequence). The CDR3 loop spans 19 amino acids. CDR3 nucleotides: TGCAGTGCTAAGGGGTCGTGGGGACAGGGGGCCCTCGGGGCCAACGTCCTGACTTTC. Translation gives CSAKGSWGQGALGANVLTF.

The V gene is TRBV7-2, the J gene TRBJ2-4, with a weak D call TRBD2 (6 bases). Per germline, CDR1 SGHTA and CDR2 FQGNSA. Trimming shortened V by 3 bases and J by 2 bases, and 14 bases separated the two germline ends. The CDR3 consists of 16 residues. The CDR3 is CASSFLGEVSKNIQYF. The CDR3 DNA follows: TGTGCCAGCAGCTTTTTGGGGGAGGTTTCCAAAAACATTCAGTACTTC. Full variable domain (missing parts from reference TRBV7-2 and TRBJ2-4): GAGVSQSPSNKVTEKGKDVELRCDPISGHTALYWYRQSLGQGLEFLIYFQGNSAPDKSGLPSDRFSAERTGGSVSTLTIQRTQQEDSAVYLCASSFLGEVSKNIQYFGAGTRLSVL.

This clonotype appeared many times. V and J are TRBV19 and TRBJ1-2, with D possibly being TRBD1 (6 bases). From germline, CDR1 is LNHDA and CDR2 SQIVND (reference sequence). CDR3 size: 13 residues. Trimming took 7 bases from V and 3 from J, leaving 12 bases between them. The CDR3 reads CASTRDTDYGYTF. The CDR3, as DNA: TGTGCCAGTACCCGGGACACCGACTATGGCTACACCTTC.

The chain links TRBV19 to TRBJ2-1, with 9 positions matching TRBD2. J gave up 2 bases and V 4 bases, and 12 bases lay outside the gene matches. From germline, CDR1 is LNHDA and CDR2 SQIVND (reference sequence). The CDR3 has 18 amino acids. The CDR3 region is CASSTLGLANIAYNEQFF. In DNA form, the CDR3 reads TGTGCCAGTAGTACCCTAGGACTAGCGAATATTGCCTACAATGAGCAGTTCTTC.

This clonotype was seen only a few times. The V call is TRBV2, the J call TRBJ2-5; 10 bases are shared with TRBD2. The CDR3 is made up of 18 amino acids. Germline loops: CDR1 SNHLY, CDR2 FYNNEI. The J segment lost 2 bases and the V segment lost 2 bases, leaving 11 bases of the junction unmatched. The DNA of the CDR3 is TGTGCCAGCAGTGAATGGCGGCTAGCGGGAGCGGGTCAAGAGACCCAGTACTTC. This encodes CASSEWRLAGAGQETQYF.

Ten or more counts support this clonotype. This rearrangement joins TRBV20-1 to TRBJ2-5, with 8 bases fitting TRBD1. CDR1 and CDR2 (germline): DFQATT, SNEGSKA (reference sequence). The trim removed 2 bases at V and 3 bases at J, leaving 8 bases unmatched. This CDR3 region has 15 residues. The DNA for the CDR3 is TGCAGTGCTAGACCCGCTGGGACAGGTGAAGAGACCCAGTACTTC. This encodes CSARPAGTGEETQYF.